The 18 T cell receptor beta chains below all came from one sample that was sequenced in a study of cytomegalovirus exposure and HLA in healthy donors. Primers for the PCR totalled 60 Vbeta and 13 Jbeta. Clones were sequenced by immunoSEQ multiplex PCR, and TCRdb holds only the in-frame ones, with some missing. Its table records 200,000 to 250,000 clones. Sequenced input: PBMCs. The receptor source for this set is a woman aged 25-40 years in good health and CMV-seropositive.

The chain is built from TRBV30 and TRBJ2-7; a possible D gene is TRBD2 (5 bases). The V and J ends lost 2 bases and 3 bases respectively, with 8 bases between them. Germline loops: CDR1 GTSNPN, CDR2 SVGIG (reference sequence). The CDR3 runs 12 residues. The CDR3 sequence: CAWSPGNYEQYF. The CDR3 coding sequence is TGTGCCTGGAGTCCGGGAAACTACGAGCAGTACTTC. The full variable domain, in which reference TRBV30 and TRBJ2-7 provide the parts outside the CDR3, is SQTIHQWPATLVQPVGSPLSLECTVEGTSNPNLYWYRQAAGRGLQLLFYSVGIGQISSEVPQNLSASRPQDRQFILSSKKLLLSDSGFYLCAWSPGNYEQYFGPGTRLTVT.

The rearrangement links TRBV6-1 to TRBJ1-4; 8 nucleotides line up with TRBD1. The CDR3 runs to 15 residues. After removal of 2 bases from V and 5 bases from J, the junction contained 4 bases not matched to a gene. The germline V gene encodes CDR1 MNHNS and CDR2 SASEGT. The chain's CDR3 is CASSESWTGNEKLFF. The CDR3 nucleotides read TGTGCCAGCAGTGAATCTTGGACAGGGAATGAAAAACTGTTTTTT.

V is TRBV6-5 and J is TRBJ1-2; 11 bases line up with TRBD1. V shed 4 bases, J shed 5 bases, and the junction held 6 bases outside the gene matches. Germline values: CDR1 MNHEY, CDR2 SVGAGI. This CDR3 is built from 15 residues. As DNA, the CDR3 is TGTGCCAGCAGTTCTCCCGGGACAGGGGGTTATGGCTACACCTTC. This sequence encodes CASSSPGTGGYGYTF.

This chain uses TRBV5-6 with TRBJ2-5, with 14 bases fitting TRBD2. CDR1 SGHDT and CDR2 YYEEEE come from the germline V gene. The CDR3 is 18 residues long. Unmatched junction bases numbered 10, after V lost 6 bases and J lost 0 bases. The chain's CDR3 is CASTRLAGGKSYQETQYF. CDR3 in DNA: TGTGCCAGCACCAGACTAGCGGGGGGGAAATCGTACCAAGAGACCCAGTACTTC.

The CDR3: CASSLDTDYEQYF. The DNA of the CDR3 is TGTGCCAGCAGCTTGGACACAGACTACGAGCAGTACTTC. This sequence joins TRBV5-5 and TRBJ2-7; D remains unclear. This CDR3 is 13 amino acids long. V was clipped by 0 bases and J by 3 bases, with 7 bases between them. The germline CDR1 and CDR2 sequences are SGHKS and YYEKEE (reference sequence).

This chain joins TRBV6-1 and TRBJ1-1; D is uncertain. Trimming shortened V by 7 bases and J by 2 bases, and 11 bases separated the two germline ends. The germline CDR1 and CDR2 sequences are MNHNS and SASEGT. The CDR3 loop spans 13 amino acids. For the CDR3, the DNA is TGTGCCAGCAAGAGCCAGGCAAACACTGAAGCTTTCTTT. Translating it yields CASKSQANTEAFF.

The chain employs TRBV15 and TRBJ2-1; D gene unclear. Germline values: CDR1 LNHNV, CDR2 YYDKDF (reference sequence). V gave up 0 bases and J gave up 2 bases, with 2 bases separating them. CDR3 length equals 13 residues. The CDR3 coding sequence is TGTGCCACCAGCAGAGATACCTACAATGAGCAGTTCTTC. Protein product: CATSRDTYNEQFF.

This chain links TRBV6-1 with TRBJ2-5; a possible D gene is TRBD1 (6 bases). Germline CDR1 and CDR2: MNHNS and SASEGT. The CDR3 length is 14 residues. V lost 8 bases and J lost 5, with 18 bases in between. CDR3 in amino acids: CASARQVRVETQYF. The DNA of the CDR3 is TGTGCCAGCGCCCGACAGGTCCGGGTGGAGACCCAGTACTTC.

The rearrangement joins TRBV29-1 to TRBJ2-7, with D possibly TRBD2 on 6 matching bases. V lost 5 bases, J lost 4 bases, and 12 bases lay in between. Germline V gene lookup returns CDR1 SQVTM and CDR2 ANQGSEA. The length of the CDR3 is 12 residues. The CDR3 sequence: CSVKSGFYEQYF. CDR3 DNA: TGCAGCGTTAAGAGCGGGTTTTACGAGCAGTACTTC.

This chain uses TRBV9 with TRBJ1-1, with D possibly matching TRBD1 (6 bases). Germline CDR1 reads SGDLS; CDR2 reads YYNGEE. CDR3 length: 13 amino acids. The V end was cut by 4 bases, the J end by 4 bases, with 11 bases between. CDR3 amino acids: CASSSQGFTEAFF. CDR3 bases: TGTGCCAGCAGCTCACAGGGTTTCACTGAAGCTTTCTTT.

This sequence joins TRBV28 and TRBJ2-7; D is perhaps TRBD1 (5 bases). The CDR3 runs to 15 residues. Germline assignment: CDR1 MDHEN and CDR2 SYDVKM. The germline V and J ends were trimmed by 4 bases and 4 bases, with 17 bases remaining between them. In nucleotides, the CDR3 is TGTGCCAGCAGTTCTCCTGGACACTATAGGTACGAGCAGTACTTC. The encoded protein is CASSSPGHYRYEQYF.

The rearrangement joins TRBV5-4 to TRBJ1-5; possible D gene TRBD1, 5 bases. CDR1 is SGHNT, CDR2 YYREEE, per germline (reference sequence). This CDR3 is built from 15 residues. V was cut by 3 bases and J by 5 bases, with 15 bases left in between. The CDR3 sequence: CASSYGAAGDQPQHF. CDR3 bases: TGTGCCAGCAGCTATGGGGCGGCAGGAGATCAGCCCCAGCATTTT.

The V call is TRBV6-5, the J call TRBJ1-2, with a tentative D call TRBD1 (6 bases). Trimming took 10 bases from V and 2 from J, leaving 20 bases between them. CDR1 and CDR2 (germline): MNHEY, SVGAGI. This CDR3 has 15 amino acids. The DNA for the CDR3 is TGTGCCAACCCCAGACAGGTCTCCCCGAACTATGGCTACACCTTC. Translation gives CANPRQVSPNYGYTF.

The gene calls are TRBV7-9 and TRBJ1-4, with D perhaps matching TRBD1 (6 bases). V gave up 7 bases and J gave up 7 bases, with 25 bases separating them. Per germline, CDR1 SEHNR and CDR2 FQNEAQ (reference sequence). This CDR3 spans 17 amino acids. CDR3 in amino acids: CASIPIGGGQGREKLFF. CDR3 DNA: TGTGCCAGCATTCCAATAGGGGGGGGGCAGGGGCGTGAAAAACTGTTTTTT.

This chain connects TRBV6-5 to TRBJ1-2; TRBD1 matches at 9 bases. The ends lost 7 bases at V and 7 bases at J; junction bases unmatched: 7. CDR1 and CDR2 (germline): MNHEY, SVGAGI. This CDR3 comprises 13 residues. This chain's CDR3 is CASIKDRGGGYTF. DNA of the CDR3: TGTGCCAGCATTAAGGACAGGGGAGGTGGCTACACCTTC.

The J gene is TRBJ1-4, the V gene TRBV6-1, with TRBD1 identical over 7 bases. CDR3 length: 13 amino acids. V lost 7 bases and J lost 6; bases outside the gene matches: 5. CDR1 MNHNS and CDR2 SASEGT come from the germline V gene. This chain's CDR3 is CASTRDRDEKLFF. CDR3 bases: TGTGCCAGCACTAGAGACAGGGATGAAAAACTGTTTTTT.

Here the CDR3 DNA reads TGTGCCATCAGTATTGAGGGCACTGAAGCTTTCTTT. The encoded protein is CAISIEGTEAFF. The J gene is TRBJ1-1, the V gene TRBV10-3; D not resolved. Trimming removed 5 bases at V and 4 bases at J, with 8 bases between. Germline-derived CDR1 and CDR2 are ENHRY and SYGVKD. The CDR3 sequence is 12 residues long.

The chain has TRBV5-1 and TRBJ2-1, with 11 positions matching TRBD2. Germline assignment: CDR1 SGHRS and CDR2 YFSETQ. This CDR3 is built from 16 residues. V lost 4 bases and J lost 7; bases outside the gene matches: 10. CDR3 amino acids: CASSGGLAALSNEQFF. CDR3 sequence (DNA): TGCGCCAGCAGCGGGGGACTAGCGGCCCTAAGTAATGAGCAGTTCTTC.